Listed below are T cell receptor beta chains from one sample, sequenced in a study of regulatory T cells in long-lasting Graves disease. One entry per CDR3 protein results from TCRdb running MiXCR on the multiplex PCR reads. The sample holds about 470,000 distinct CDR3 sequences, about 22% seen once. The sequencing used peripheral blood mononuclear cells (PBMCs), collected when the disease was refractory, from a patient treated with antithyroid drugs. These TCRs come from a female donor with Graves disease. CDR3s include the opening cysteine and the closing phenylalanine or tryptophan. Each record gives: D gene, clone size, V gene, J gene, CDR3 protein, CDR3 DNA. The D gene is left open where the match is weak. The size entry is marked missing in some rows and otherwise reads once, few, many or a size class.

-	many	TRBV13	TRBJ2-7	CASSSAPFSSYEQYF	TGTGCCAGCAGCTCAGCACCCTTCAGCTCCTACGAGCAGTACTTC
TRBD1	many	TRBV4-1	TRBJ1-2	CASSQRTGGHGYTF	TGCGCCAGCAGCCAGAGGACAGGGGGCCATGGCTACACCTTC
TRBD1	-	TRBV9	TRBJ1-1	CASSATGITEAFF	TGTGCCAGCAGCGCGACAGGGATCACTGAAGCTTTCTTT
-	many	TRBV28	TRBJ2-7	CASSLRGSPSGEQYF	TGTGCCAGCAGTTTACGGGGTTCCCCCTCGGGCGAGCAGTACTTC
-	many	TRBV24-1	TRBJ1-1	CATSDPGTREPFF	TGTGCCACCAGTGACCCTGGGACAAGAGAACCTTTCTTT
TRBD1	-	TRBV20-1	TRBJ2-7	CSASPRGRGYEQYF	TGCAGTGCTTCTCCCAGGGGGCGAGGGTACGAGCAGTACTTC
-	many	TRBV11-2	TRBJ1-1	CASSSPHRALARNTEAFF	TGTGCCAGCAGCTCTCCCCACCGGGCGCTAGCCAGGAACACTGAAGCTTTCTTT
TRBD1	many	TRBV28	TRBJ1-4	CASSRQGSEKLFF	TGTGCCAGCAGTAGACAGGGAAGTGAAAAACTGTTTTTT
-	many	TRBV5-1	TRBJ1-4	CASSFQGNEKLFF	TGTGCCAGCAGCTTTCAGGGAAATGAAAAACTGTTTTTT
-	-	TRBV28	TRBJ2-5	CASSRGNEETQYF	TGTGCCAGCAGTAGAGGAAATGAAGAGACCCAGTACTTC
-	once	TRBV5-6	TRBJ1-2	CASSFLGSSWGCTF	TGTGCCAGCAGCTTTCTTGGCAGTTCGTGGGGCTGCACCTTC
-	-	TRBV19	TRBJ1-5	CASSTGRSGNQPQHF	TGTGCCAGTAGTACGGGACGAAGCGGCAATCAGCCCCAGCATTTT
-	-	TRBV29-1	TRBJ1-1	CSGDTRDTEAFF	TGCAGCGGGGACACTAGGGACACTGAAGCTTTCTTT
-	many	TRBV7-2	TRBJ1-6	CASSLRPGTNSPLHF	TGTGCCAGCAGCTTACGTCCAGGGACTAATTCACCCCTCCACTTT
TRBD1	-	TRBV7-9	TRBJ1-5	CASSLATGGRPNQPQHF	TGTGCCAGCAGCCTCGCCACAGGGGGCCGCCCGAATCAGCCCCAGCATTTT
-	many	TRBV7-9	TRBJ1-2	CASSLVGGYGYTF	TGTGCCAGCAGCTTAGTAGGGGGGTACGGCTACACCTTC
-	-	TRBV10-3	TRBJ2-6	CAISGDLPPPGANVLTF	TGTGCCATCAGTGGGGACCTCCCGCCCCCTGGGGCCAACGTCCTGACTTTC
-	-	TRBV19	TRBJ2-6	CASSIEGFGANVLTF	TGTGCCAGTAGTATTGAAGGGTTTGGGGCCAACGTCCTGACTTTC
-	many	TRBV28	TRBJ2-7	CASSLFQAHGDEQYF	TGTGCCAGCAGTTTATTCCAGGCCCATGGAGACGAGCAGTACTTC
-	-	TRBV5-5	TRBJ2-5	CASSLDGLPQETQYF	TGTGCCAGCAGCTTGGATGGACTACCTCAAGAGACCCAGTACTTC
TRBD2	few	TRBV29-1	TRBJ2-7	CSVETSGEEQYF	TGCAGCGTTGAGACTAGCGGGGAAGAGCAGTACTTC
TRBD1	few	TRBV29-1	TRBJ2-3	CSVPPGQGASDTQYF	TGCAGCGTACCCCCCGGACAGGGGGCAAGTGATACGCAGTATTTT
-	-	TRBV12-3/TRBV12-4	TRBJ2-4	CASSKDVGLENIQYF	TGTGCCAGCAGTAAGGACGTCGGACTGGAGAACATTCAGTACTTC
TRBD2	-	TRBV27	TRBJ2-5	CASSPLASGDAQETQYF	TGTGCCAGCAGTCCCCTGGCTAGCGGGGACGCCCAAGAGACCCAGTACTTC
-	many	TRBV6-1	TRBJ2-7	CAISPQRAYEQYF	TGTGCCATCTCCCCCCAGCGGGCCTACGAGCAGTACTTC
-	-	TRBV19	TRBJ1-5	CARNRSASNQPQHF	TGTGCCCGTAATCGGTCTGCGAGCAATCAGCCCCAGCATTTT
-	many	TRBV28	TRBJ2-7	CASSSGTLYEQYF	TGTGCCAGCAGTTCCGGGACACTTTACGAGCAGTACTTC
-	-	TRBV24-1	TRBJ2-5	CATSDPGTPQETQYF	TGTGCCACCAGTGATCCCGGGACACCTCAAGAGACCCAGTACTTC
TRBD1	many	TRBV11-3	TRBJ1-2	CASSNAGDRGYGYTF	TGTGCCAGCAGTAACGCCGGGGACAGGGGTTATGGCTACACCTTC
-	few	TRBV19	TRBJ1-5	CASTLARYSNQPQHF	TGTGCCAGTACCCTTGCCAGGTATAGCAATCAGCCCCAGCATTTT
-	many	TRBV28	TRBJ1-1	CASNEKAGEGEAFF	TGTGCCAGCAACGAGAAAGCGGGGGAAGGTGAAGCTTTCTTT
TRBD2	-	TRBV24-1	TRBJ2-2	CATRGSGTNTGGLFF	TGTGCCACCAGGGGTAGCGGGACTAACACCGGGGGGCTGTTTTTT
-	many	TRBV7-2	TRBJ1-6	CASSLRAGGRNSPLHF	TGTGCCAGCAGCTTAAGGGCGGGGGGCAGGAATTCACCCCTCCACTTT
-	many	TRBV28	TRBJ2-7	CASSPLGPYEQYF	TGTGCCAGCAGTCCCTTGGGACCCTACGAGCAGTACTTC
-	-	TRBV19	TRBJ1-5	CASSIFVKEGSQPQHF	TGTGCCAGTAGTATTTTCGTGAAAGAAGGAAGTCAGCCCCAGCATTTT
-	many	TRBV5-4	TRBJ2-5	CASSLESGETQYF	TGTGCCAGCAGCTTGGAGAGCGGAGAGACCCAGTACTTC
TRBD1	-	TRBV20-1	TRBJ2-7	CSARGTGVYEQYF	TGCAGTGCTAGAGGGACAGGGGTCTACGAGCAGTACTTC